Below, 16 T cell receptor beta chains from the same sample are listed, as sequenced in a study of blood T cell repertoires in COVID-19. The data were produced by immunoSEQ multiplex PCR, yet TCRdb's version contains in-frame clones alone and is incomplete. This sample yields some 180,000 clones, of which roughly 80% are seen a single time; approximately 15% belongs to the top ten. Material for sequencing was PBMCs or T cells enriched from blood (not recorded which). These receptors originate from a man between 60 and 75 years old who had been exposed to COVID-19.

The rearrangement uses TRBV28 and TRBJ1-6; no clear D. Trimming took 9 bases from V and 7 from J, leaving 13 bases between them. The germline CDR1 and CDR2 sequences are MDHEN and SYDVKM. This CDR3 has 13 residues. The CDR3 loop reads CASLRLPNSPLHF. For the CDR3, the DNA is TGTGCCAGTCTCAGGTTACCGAATTCACCCCTCCACTTT.

In its sample, this clone was seen once. The V call is TRBV7-8, the J call TRBJ1-3, with D unresolved. CDR3 length: 15 amino acids. The germline CDR1 and CDR2 sequences are SGHVS and FQNEAQ. V lost 0 bases to trimming and J lost 2 bases, with 8 bases between them. CDR3 region: CASSLAPTPGNTIYF. The CDR3 DNA sequence: TGTGCCAGCAGCTTAGCGCCCACTCCTGGAAACACCATATATTTT.

The chain joins TRBV5-1 to TRBJ1-2, with TRBD1 matching 7 bases. Germline V lookup: CDR1 SGHRS, CDR2 YFSETQ. Germline trimming cut 0 bases from V and 6 bases from J; bases unmatched to any gene: 2. The CDR3 has 13 amino acids. The CDR3 coding sequence is TGCGCCAGCAGCTTGGCGCAGGGGGATGGCTACACCTTC. Protein sequence: CASSLAQGDGYTF.

This clone was counted once. CDR3 residues: CASSQDYRGHSYAEAFF. CDR3 nucleotide sequence: TGCGCCAGCAGCCAAGATTATAGGGGGCACAGTTACGCTGAAGCTTTCTTT. The chain uses TRBV4-1 and TRBJ1-1, with 7 bases aligning to TRBD1. V was pared by 0 bases and J by 6 bases, with 13 bases of the junction left unmatched. The CDR3 has 17 residues. Germline CDR1 reads MGHRA; CDR2 reads YSYEKL.

This clone was detected only once. This chain uses TRBV7-9 with TRBJ2-1, with 8 bases that match TRBD2. The germline gives CDR1 SEHNR, CDR2 FQNEAQ (reference sequence). With 2 bases clipped from V and 8 bases from J, the junction kept 5 bases outside the gene matches. There are 14 residues in the CDR3. CDR3 in DNA: TGTGCCAGCAGCTTAAGCGGGGGTATGCATGAGCAGTTCTTC. Its protein product is CASSLSGGMHEQFF.

This clone has just a few counts. The rearrangement uses TRBV4-3 and TRBJ1-6, with 10 nucleotides matching TRBD1. This CDR3 spans 16 amino acids. Germline lookup yields CDR1 LGHNA and CDR2 YSLEER. Germline trimming cut 1 base from V and 9 bases from J; bases unmatched to any gene: 6. The CDR3 is CASSQARQGAGSPLHF. CDR3 coding DNA: TGCGCCAGCAGCCAAGCAAGACAGGGGGCAGGTTCACCCCTCCACTTT.

The V and J genes are TRBV7-9 and TRBJ2-7; D call uncertain. There are 11 residues in the CDR3. Trimming took off 8 bases at V and 3 bases at J, with 8 bases between the two ends. Germline CDR1 and CDR2: SEHNR and FQNEAQ (reference sequence). CDR3 bases: TGTGCCAGCGAGGTCGGCTACGAGCAGTACTTC. It encodes CASEVGYEQYF.

The chain combines TRBV28 with TRBJ1-1; D not certain. The CDR3 runs 12 residues. CDR1 and CDR2 (germline): MDHEN, SYDVKM. Trimming removed 4 bases from V and 8 bases from J, with 11 bases in between. DNA of the CDR3: TGTGCCAGCAGTTATGGGCCGTGGGAAGCTTTCTTT. This codes for CASSYGPWEAFF.

This chain joins TRBV7-3 and TRBJ1-3; possible D gene TRBD1, 5 bases. V was trimmed by 0 bases and J by 0 bases, leaving 9 bases between them. Germline CDR1 is SGHTA and CDR2 is FQGTGA. This CDR3 has 16 residues. CDR3 region: CASSLTSGNSGNTIYF. CDR3 DNA: TGTGCCAGCAGCTTAACTTCAGGGAACTCTGGAAACACCATATATTTT.

V usage is TRBV5-1 and J usage is TRBJ2-1; 7 bases are a match to TRBD2. The trim removed 0 bases at V and 6 bases at J, leaving 9 bases unmatched. Germline CDR1 is SGHRS and CDR2 is YFSETQ. CDR3 length equals 16 residues. The CDR3 sequence is CASSLALASGRNEQFF. The CDR3 DNA reads TGCGCCAGCAGCTTGGCGTTGGCTAGCGGTCGCAATGAGCAGTTCTTC.

The V and J genes are TRBV6-6 and TRBJ2-5; no reliable D call. V lost 6 bases and J lost 6, with 14 bases in between. Germline loops: CDR1 MNHNY, CDR2 SVGAGI (reference sequence). This CDR3 comprises 13 residues. As DNA, the CDR3 is TGTGCCAGCAGCGACTCCGGTCAACAGACCCAGTACTTC. It yields the protein CASSDSGQQTQYF.

This chain connects TRBV2 to TRBJ1-5; no clear D gene. CDR1 and CDR2 (germline): SNHLY, FYNNEI. The V end was cut by 3 bases, the J end by 0 bases, with 6 bases between. The CDR3 extends over 14 amino acids. CDR3 bases: TGTGCCAGCAGTGACAGGTATAGCAATCAGCCCCAGCATTTT. It yields the protein CASSDRYSNQPQHF. The whole variable domain, remainder taken from reference TRBV2 and TRBJ1-5, is EPEVTQTPSHQVTQMGQEVILRCVPISNHLYFYWYRQILGQKVEFLVSFYNNEISEKSEIFDDQFSVERPDGSNFTLKIRSTKLEDSAMYFCASSDRYSNQPQHFGDGTRLSIL.

Written as DNA, the CDR3 is TGTGCCAGCAGATACTCCTACGAGCAGTACTTC. This gives the protein CASRYSYEQYF. This chain connects TRBV12-3 or TRBV12-4 to TRBJ2-7; D unclear. The ends were cut back, 6 bases at V and 0 bases at J, with 3 bases in the middle. This CDR3 contains 11 residues.

This clone was recorded only once. The chain couples TRBV9 to TRBJ2-1; 9 bases agree with TRBD2. The CDR3 has 16 amino acids. CDR1 and CDR2 (germline): SGDLS, YYNGEE. V trimming: 0 bases; J trimming: 8 bases; junction bases outside the gene matches: 9. The CDR3 coding sequence is TGTGCCAGCAGCGTAGGAGGGAGCGGGAGGTTCGATGAGCAGTTCTTC. It yields the protein CASSVGGSGRFDEQFF. Complete variable domain (other parts from reference TRBV9 and TRBJ2-1): DSGVTQTPKHLITATGQRVTLRCSPRSGDLSVYWYQQSLDQGLQFLIQYYNGEERAKGNILERFSAQQFPDLHSELNLSSLELGDSALYFCASSVGGSGRFDEQFFGPGTRLTVL.

This chain links TRBV19 with TRBJ1-1; maybe TRBD1 (5 bases). Germline V lookup: CDR1 LNHDA, CDR2 SQIVND (reference sequence). The CDR3 contains 15 residues. Between the trimmed V and J ends, which lost 9 bases and 5 bases, there was a span of 22 bases. CDR3 region: CASTPGGVGKTEAFF. CDR3 coding DNA: TGTGCCAGCACCCCTGGAGGGGTCGGGAAGACTGAAGCTTTCTTT.

V gene TRBV7-8 combines with J gene TRBJ2-2; D is undetermined. CDR3 length equals 15 residues. With 2 bases removed from V and 2 bases from J, the gap between germline ends came to 9 bases. Germline V CDR1 and CDR2: SGHVS, FQNEAQ. The CDR3 nucleotides are TGTGCCAGCAGCTTATTGGTCAGTAACACCGGGGAGCTGTTTTTT. Its protein is CASSLLVSNTGELFF.